These 22 T cell receptor beta chains originate from one sample sequenced in a study of blood T cell repertoires in COVID-19. Method: immunoSEQ multiplex PCR; TCRdb's copy keeps in-frame clones and lacks some. In the table there are about 150,000 clones, 87% of which are singletons. The source material was PBMCs or T cells enriched from blood (not recorded which). The receptors derive from a middle-aged woman who had been exposed to COVID-19.

The chain employs TRBV28 and TRBJ1-3; 7 bases are a match to TRBD1. Germline V CDR1 and CDR2: MDHEN, SYDVKM. The CDR3 consists of 17 residues. V dropped 1 base and J dropped 4; count of bases not matched to a gene: 10. CDR3 in amino acids: CASSLSDRDPRGNTIYF. In DNA form, the CDR3 reads TGTGCCAGCAGTTTATCCGACAGGGACCCTAGGGGAAACACCATATATTTT.

The gene calls are TRBV28 and TRBJ1-2; no firm D call. The CDR3 extends over 12 amino acids. Trimming left V 3 bases short and J 4 bases short, with 6 bases between. The germline CDR1 and CDR2 sequences are MDHEN and SYDVKM. CDR3 residues: CASSFRSYGYTF. CDR3 DNA: TGTGCCAGCAGTTTCAGATCCTATGGCTACACCTTC.

The rearrangement joins TRBV7-2 to TRBJ2-1; possible D gene TRBD2, 6 bases. The CDR3 consists of 14 residues. Germline V gene lookup returns CDR1 SGHTA and CDR2 FQGNSA. V was cut by 3 bases and J by 7 bases, with 13 bases left in between. This CDR3 reads CASSFPGVINEQFF. CDR3 bases: TGTGCCAGCAGCTTCCCGGGAGTTATAAATGAGCAGTTCTTC.

This chain uses TRBV6-5 with TRBJ1-2; D uncertain. Trimming took off 6 bases at V and 4 bases at J, with 12 bases between the two ends. The length of the CDR3 is 13 residues. CDR1 MNHEY and CDR2 SVGAGI come from the germline V gene. CDR3 sequence: CASSRDYGYGYTF. Written as DNA, the CDR3 is TGTGCCAGCAGCCGCGACTACGGCTATGGCTACACCTTC.

The chain joins TRBV27 to TRBJ2-3; 10 positions match TRBD1. V lost 10 bases to trimming and J lost 4 bases; unmatched junction nucleotides: 11. CDR1 is MNHEY, CDR2 SMNVEV, per germline (reference sequence). This CDR3 spans 15 amino acids. This CDR3 is CATPVRQGASDTQYF. The CDR3 DNA reads TGTGCCACTCCGGTGAGACAGGGGGCGTCAGATACGCAGTATTTT.

The chain has TRBV6-5 and TRBJ2-7; 11 positions agree with TRBD2. The CDR3 spans 15 residues. Germline CDR1 MNHEY, CDR2 SVGAGI. Trimming took 4 bases from V and 2 from J; bases not matched to a gene: 4. The CDR3 bases are TGTGCCAGCAGTTCCCGACTAGCGGGACCCTACGAGCAGTACTTC. This encodes CASSSRLAGPYEQYF.

The chain has TRBV5-8 and TRBJ1-6; TRBD1 matches 7 bases. With V trimmed by 3 bases and J by 8 bases, 5 bases remained unmatched. Germline-derived CDR1 and CDR2 are SGHTS and YDEGEE. The CDR3 is 14 amino acids. The CDR3 region has the DNA TGTGCCAGCAGCTCCGGACAGGCAGATTCACCCCTCCACTTT. Residues: CASSSGQADSPLHF.

This rearrangement joins TRBV2 to TRBJ2-1; 7 nucleotides agree with TRBD2. This CDR3 contains 13 residues. The germline V gene has CDR1 SNHLY and CDR2 FYNNEI. After removal of 11 bases from V and 3 bases from J, the junction contained 7 bases not matched to a gene. CDR3 DNA: TGTGCCGGCGGGACTACCTTCTACAATGAGCAGTTCTTC. Residues: CAGGTTFYNEQFF.

By sample fraction, this clone is medium-sized. This chain joins TRBV6-5 and TRBJ2-5; TRBD1 aligns across 7 bases. There are 14 residues in the CDR3. V was clipped by 8 bases and J by 3 bases; unmatched bases: 9. CDR1 is MNHEY and CDR2 is SVGAGI in the germline V gene. In DNA, the CDR3 is TGTGCCAGCGGGCGGCAGGGGGAAGAAGAGACCCAGTACTTC. This gives the protein CASGRQGEEETQYF.

The V call is TRBV3-1 (or the pseudogene TRBV3-2), the J call TRBJ2-7, with D perhaps TRBD2 (5 bases). Germline V gene lookup returns CDR1 LGHDT and CDR2 YNNKEL (reference sequence). The CDR3 has 14 residues. The germline V and J ends were trimmed by 5 bases and 3 bases, with 14 bases remaining between them. The CDR3 protein is CASSGMSGGYEQYF. Written as DNA, the CDR3 is TGTGCCAGCAGCGGCATGTCCGGAGGCTACGAGCAGTACTTC.

The J gene is TRBJ1-2, the V gene TRBV15, with 7 bases identical to TRBD1. V trimming: 1 base; J trimming: 2 bases; junction bases outside the gene matches: 13. This CDR3 has 18 residues. Germline V lookup: CDR1 LNHNV, CDR2 YYDKDF (reference sequence). The DNA of the CDR3 is TGTGCCACCAGCAGAGGAGGAAAACACAGGGGAGGAAACTATGGCTACACCTTC. This sequence encodes CATSRGGKHRGGNYGYTF.

On this clone itself: A read error may produce the germline difference seen at one junction end. The CDR3 region has the DNA TGTGCCAGCAGCGAAGGACAGCCTAATTCACCCCTCCACTTT. Amino acid sequence: CASSEGQPNSPLHF. This rearrangement joins TRBV2 to TRBJ1-6, with D possibly being TRBD1 (6 bases). The CDR3 is 14 residues long. Germline CDR1 is SNHLY and CDR2 is FYNNEI.

The rearrangement joins TRBV4-1 to TRBJ1-1; possibly TRBD1 for D (5 bases). This CDR3 comprises 14 residues. V gave up 0 bases and J gave up 2 bases, with 7 bases separating them. Germline CDR1 reads MGHRA; CDR2 reads YSYEKL. This chain's CDR3 is CASSQETANTEAFF. CDR3 nucleotide sequence: TGCGCCAGCAGCCAAGAGACAGCTAACACTGAAGCTTTCTTT.

The chain is built from TRBV28 and TRBJ1-4; 10 nucleotides line up with TRBD1. CDR1 MDHEN and CDR2 SYDVKM come from the germline V gene. With V trimmed by 5 bases and J by 8 bases, 8 bases remained unmatched. The CDR3 consists of 15 residues. CDR3 DNA: TGTGCCAGCAGTAGACAGGGGGCGCTGGGGGAAAAACTGTTTTTT. Translated, it gives CASSRQGALGEKLFF.

The rearrangement uses TRBV10-3 and TRBJ2-5, with 11 bases fitting TRBD2. V lost 6 bases and J lost 2; bases outside the gene matches: 8. The length of the CDR3 is 16 residues. CDR1 ENHRY and CDR2 SYGVKD come from the germline V gene. The chain's CDR3 is CAISSRGLAAQETQYF. The DNA of the CDR3 is TGTGCCATCAGCTCTAGGGGACTAGCGGCACAAGAGACCCAGTACTTC.

This clone was seen once. The gene calls are TRBV4-3 and TRBJ2-7; 7 bases fit TRBD2. Trimming at V came to 1 base and at J to 1 base, leaving 7 bases not matched to a gene. From germline, CDR1 is LGHNA and CDR2 YSLEER. The CDR3 extends over 16 amino acids. As DNA, the CDR3 is TGCGCCAGCAGCCAAGGGCGGGGGTCGGGATCCTACGAGCAGTACTTC. This gives the protein CASSQGRGSGSYEQYF.

This clone has more than one count but fewer than ten. This chain links TRBV5-4 with TRBJ1-6; 9 nucleotides match TRBD1. The CDR3 extends over 17 amino acids. Germline lookup yields CDR1 SGHNT and CDR2 YYREEE (reference sequence). V shed 0 bases and J 7 bases; nucleotides not matched to a gene: 8. CDR3 DNA sequence: TGTGCCAGCAGCTTGGATTTGTTGGGACAGGGAAATTCACCCCTCCACTTT. Amino acids: CASSLDLLGQGNSPLHF.

The chain uses TRBV2 and TRBJ2-1; 8 nucleotides agree with TRBD1. V gave up 5 bases and J gave up 7 bases; unmatched junction bases: 1. This CDR3 spans 12 amino acids. In germline, CDR1 is SNHLY, CDR2 FYNNEI. In DNA form, the CDR3 reads TGTGCCAGCAGTACAGGGGGTAATGAGCAGTTCTTC. Translation gives CASSTGGNEQFF.

V usage is TRBV4-3 and J usage is TRBJ2-1, with D possibly matching TRBD2 (7 bases). Deletions cut 0 bases from V and 6 bases from J, with 15 bases between. The CDR3 consists of 16 residues. Germline CDR1 reads LGHNA; CDR2 reads YSLEER. CDR3 sequence: CASSQDWAGAPNEQFF. Here the CDR3 DNA reads TGCGCCAGCAGCCAAGATTGGGCGGGGGCCCCCAATGAGCAGTTCTTC.

This chain joins TRBV19 and TRBJ1-2, with a weak D call TRBD1 (5 bases). The CDR3 length is 14 residues. V lost 2 bases, J lost 3 bases, and 10 bases lay in between. CDR1 LNHDA and CDR2 SQIVND come from the germline V gene (reference sequence). This CDR3 is CASSIQGSDYGYTF. The CDR3 DNA is TGTGCCAGTAGTATACAGGGTTCAGACTATGGCTACACCTTC. The complete variable domain, with remaining parts taken from reference TRBV19 and TRBJ1-2, reads DGGITQSPKYLFRKEGQNVTLSCEQNLNHDAMYWYRQDPGQGLRLIYYSQIVNDFQKGDIAEGYSVSREKKESFPLTVTSAQKNPTAFYLCASSIQGSDYGYTFGSGTRLTVV.

CDR3 residues: CASSKDRGGRETQYF. In nucleotides, the CDR3 is TGTGCCAGCAGCAAGGACAGGGGCGGGAGAGAGACCCAGTACTTC. V is TRBV7-7 and J is TRBJ2-5; 9 positions agree with TRBD1. This CDR3 is built from 15 residues. Germline V lookup: CDR1 SSHAT, CDR2 FNYEAQ (reference sequence). V dropped 5 bases and J dropped 4; count of bases not matched to a gene: 8.

The chain uses TRBV7-3 and TRBJ2-3, with 10 nucleotides matching TRBD2. The trim removed 8 bases at V and 4 bases at J, leaving 9 bases unmatched. The CDR3 is made up of 15 amino acids. CDR1 and CDR2 from the germline V gene are SGHTA and FQGTGA. The CDR3 sequence: CASSPERGGPDTQYF. Here the CDR3 DNA reads TGTGCCAGCTCACCCGAGCGGGGGGGCCCAGATACGCAGTATTTT.